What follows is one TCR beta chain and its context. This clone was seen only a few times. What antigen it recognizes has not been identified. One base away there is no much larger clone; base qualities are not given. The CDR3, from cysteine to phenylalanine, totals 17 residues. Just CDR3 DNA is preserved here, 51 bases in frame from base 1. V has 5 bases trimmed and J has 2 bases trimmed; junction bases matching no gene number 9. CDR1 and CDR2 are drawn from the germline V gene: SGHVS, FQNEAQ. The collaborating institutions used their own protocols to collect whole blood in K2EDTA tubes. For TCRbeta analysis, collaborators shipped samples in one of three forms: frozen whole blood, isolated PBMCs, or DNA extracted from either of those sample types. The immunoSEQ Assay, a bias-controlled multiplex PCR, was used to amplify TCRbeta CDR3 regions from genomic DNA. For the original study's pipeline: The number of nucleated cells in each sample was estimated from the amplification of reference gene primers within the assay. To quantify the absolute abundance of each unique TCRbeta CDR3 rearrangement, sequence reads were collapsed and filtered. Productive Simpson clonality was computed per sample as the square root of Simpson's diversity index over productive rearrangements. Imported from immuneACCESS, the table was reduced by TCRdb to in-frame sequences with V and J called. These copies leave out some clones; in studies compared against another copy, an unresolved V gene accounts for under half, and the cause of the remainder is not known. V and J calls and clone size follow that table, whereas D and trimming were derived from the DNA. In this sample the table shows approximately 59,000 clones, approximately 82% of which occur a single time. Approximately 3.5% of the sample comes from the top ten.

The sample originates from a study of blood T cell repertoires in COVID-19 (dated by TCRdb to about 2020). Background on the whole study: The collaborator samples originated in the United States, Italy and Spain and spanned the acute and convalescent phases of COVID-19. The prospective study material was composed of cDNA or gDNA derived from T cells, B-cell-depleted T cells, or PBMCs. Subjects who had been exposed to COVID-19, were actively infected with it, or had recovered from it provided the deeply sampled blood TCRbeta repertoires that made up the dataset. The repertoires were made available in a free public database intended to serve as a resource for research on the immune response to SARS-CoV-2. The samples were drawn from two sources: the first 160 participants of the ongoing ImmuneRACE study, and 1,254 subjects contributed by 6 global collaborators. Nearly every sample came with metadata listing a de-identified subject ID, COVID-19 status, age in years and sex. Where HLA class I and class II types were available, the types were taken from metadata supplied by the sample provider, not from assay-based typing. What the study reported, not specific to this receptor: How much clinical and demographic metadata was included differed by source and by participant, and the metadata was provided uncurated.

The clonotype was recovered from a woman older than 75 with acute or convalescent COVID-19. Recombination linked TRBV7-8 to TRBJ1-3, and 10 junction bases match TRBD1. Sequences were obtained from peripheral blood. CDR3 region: CASSPYRQGAAGNTIYF. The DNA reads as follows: TGTGCCAGCAGCCCATACCGACAGGGGGCGGCTGGAAACACCATATATTTT.